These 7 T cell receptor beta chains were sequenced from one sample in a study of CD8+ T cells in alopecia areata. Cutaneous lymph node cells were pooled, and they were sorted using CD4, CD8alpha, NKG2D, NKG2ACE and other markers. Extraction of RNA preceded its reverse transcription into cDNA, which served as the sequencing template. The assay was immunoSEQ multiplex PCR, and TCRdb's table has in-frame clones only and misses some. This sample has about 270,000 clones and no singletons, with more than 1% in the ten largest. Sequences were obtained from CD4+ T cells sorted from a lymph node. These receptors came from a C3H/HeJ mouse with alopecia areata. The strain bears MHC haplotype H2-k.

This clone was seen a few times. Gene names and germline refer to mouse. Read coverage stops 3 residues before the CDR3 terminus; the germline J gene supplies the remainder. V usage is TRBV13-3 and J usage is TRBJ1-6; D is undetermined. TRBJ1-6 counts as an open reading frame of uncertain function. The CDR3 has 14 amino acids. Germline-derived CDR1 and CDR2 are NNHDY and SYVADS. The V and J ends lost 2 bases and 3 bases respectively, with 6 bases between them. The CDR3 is CASSEQNYNSPLYF. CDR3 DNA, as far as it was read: TGTGCCAGCAGTGAACAAAACTATAATTCGCCC.

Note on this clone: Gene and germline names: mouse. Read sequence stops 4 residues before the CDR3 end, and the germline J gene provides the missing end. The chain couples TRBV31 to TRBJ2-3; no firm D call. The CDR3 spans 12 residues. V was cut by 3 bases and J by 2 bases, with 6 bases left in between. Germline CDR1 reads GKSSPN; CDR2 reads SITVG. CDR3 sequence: CAWSNNAETLYF. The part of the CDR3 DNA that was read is TGTGCCTGGAGCAACAATGCAGAA. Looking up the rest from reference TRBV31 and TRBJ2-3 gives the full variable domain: AQTIHQWPVAEIKAVGSPLSLGCTIKGKSSPNLYWYWQATGGTLQQLFYSITVGQVESVVQLNLSASRPKDDQFILSTEKLLLSHSGFYLCAWSNNAETLYFGSGTRLTVL.

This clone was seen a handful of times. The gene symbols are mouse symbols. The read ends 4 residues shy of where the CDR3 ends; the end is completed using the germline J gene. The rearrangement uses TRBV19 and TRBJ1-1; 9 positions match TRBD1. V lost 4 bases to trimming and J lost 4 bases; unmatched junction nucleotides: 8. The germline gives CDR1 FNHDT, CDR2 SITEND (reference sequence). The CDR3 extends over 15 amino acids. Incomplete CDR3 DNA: TGTGCCAGCAGTCCGGACAGGGGAGGGGGCACA. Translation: CASSPDRGGGT. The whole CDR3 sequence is CASSPDRGGGTEVFF.

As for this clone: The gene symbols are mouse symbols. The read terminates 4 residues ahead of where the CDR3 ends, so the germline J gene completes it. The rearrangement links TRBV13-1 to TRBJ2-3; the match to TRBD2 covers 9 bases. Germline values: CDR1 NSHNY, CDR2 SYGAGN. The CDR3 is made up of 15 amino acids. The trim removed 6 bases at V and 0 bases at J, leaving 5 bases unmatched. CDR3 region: CASKTGGSSAETLYF. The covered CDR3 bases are TGTGCCAGCAAAACTGGGGGGTCTAGTGCAGAA.

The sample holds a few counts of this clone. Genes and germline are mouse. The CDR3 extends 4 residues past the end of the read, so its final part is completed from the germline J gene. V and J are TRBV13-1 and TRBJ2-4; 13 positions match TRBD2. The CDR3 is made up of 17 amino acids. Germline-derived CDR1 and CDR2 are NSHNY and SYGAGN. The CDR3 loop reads CASSDAWTGGALNTLYF. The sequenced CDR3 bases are TGTGCCAGCAGTGATGCTTGGACTGGGGGGGCGCTTAAC.

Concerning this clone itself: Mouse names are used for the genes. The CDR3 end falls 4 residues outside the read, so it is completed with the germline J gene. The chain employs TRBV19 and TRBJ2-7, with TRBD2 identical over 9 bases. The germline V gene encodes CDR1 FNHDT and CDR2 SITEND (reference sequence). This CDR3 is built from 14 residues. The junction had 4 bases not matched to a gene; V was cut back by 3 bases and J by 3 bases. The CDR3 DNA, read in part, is TGTGCCAGCAGTACTCGACTGGGGGTCTAT. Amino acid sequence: CASSTRLGVY. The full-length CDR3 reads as CASSTRLGVYEQYF. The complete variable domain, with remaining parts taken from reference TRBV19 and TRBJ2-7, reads GGIITQTPKFLIGQEGQKLTLKCQQNFNHDTMYWYRQDSGKGLRLIYYSITENDLQKGDLSEGYDASREKKSSFSLTVTSAQKNEMAVFLCASSTRLGVYEQYFGPGTRLTVL.

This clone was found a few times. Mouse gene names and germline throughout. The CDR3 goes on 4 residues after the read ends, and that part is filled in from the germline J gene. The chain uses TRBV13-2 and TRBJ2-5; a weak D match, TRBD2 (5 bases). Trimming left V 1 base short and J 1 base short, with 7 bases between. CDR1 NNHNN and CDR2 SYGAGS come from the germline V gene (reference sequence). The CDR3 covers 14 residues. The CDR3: CASGDFGDQDTQYF. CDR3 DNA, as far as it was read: TGTGCCAGCGGTGATTTTGGGGACCAAGAC.